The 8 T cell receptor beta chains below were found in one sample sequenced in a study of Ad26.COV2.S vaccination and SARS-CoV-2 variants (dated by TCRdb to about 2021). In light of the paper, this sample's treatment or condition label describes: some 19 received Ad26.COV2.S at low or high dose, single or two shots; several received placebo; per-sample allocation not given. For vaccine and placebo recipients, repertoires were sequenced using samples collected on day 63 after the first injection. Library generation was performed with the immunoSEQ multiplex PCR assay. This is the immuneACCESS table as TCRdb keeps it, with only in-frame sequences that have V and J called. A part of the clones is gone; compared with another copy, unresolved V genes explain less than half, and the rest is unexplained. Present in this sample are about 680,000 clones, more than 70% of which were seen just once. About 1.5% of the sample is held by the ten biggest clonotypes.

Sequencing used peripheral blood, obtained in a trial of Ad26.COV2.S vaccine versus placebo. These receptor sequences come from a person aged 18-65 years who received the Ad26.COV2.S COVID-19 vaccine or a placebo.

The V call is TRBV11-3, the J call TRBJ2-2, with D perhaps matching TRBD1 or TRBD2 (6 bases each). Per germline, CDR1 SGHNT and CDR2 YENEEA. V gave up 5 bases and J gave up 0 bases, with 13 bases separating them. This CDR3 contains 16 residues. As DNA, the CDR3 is TGTGCCAGCAGCCCCCGGAGGGGGGCGAACACCGGGGAGCTGTTTTTT. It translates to CASSPRRGANTGELFF.

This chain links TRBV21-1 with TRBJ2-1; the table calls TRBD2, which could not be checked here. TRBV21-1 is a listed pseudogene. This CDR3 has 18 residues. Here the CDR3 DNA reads TGTGCCAGCAGCGAACCACGGGCGTGGGAGGGCCGCCACAATGAGCAGTTCTTC. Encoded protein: CASSEPRAWEGRHNEQFF.

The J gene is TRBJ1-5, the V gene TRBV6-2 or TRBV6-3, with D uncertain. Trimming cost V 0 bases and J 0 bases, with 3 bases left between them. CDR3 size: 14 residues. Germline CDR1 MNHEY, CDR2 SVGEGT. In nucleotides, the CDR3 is TGTGCCAGCAGTTACTCGGGTAGCAATCAGCCCCAGCATTTT. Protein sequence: CASSYSGSNQPQHF.

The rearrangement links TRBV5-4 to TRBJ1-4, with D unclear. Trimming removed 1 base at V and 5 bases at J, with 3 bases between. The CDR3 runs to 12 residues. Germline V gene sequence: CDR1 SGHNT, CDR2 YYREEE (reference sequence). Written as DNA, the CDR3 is TGTGCCAGCAGCTTGAACAATGAAAAACTGTTTTTT. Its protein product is CASSLNNEKLFF.

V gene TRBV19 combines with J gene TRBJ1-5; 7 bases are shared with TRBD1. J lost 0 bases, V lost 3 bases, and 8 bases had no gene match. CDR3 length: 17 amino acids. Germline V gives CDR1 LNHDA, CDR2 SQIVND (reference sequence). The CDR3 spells CASSMAQGVNSNQPQHF. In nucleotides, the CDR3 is TGTGCCAGTAGTATGGCTCAGGGGGTAAATAGCAATCAGCCCCAGCATTTT.

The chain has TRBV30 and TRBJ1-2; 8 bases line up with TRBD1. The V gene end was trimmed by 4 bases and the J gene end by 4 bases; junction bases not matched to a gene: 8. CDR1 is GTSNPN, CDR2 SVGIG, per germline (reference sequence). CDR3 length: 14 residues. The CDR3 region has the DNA TGTGCCTGGACCTCGGACAGGGCTGGCTATGGCTACACCTTC. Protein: CAWTSDRAGYGYTF.

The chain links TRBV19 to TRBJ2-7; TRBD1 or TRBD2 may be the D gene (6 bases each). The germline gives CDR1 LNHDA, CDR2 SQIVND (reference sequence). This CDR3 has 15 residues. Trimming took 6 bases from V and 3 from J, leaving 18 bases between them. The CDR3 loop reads CASSLAWGAYYEQYF. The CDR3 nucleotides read TGTGCCAGTAGCCTCGCGTGGGGGGCCTACTACGAGCAGTACTTC.

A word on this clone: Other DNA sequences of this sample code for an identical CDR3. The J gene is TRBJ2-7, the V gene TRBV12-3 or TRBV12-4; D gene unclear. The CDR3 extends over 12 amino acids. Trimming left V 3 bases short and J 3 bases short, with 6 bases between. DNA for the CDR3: TGTGCCAGCAGTTTGGCAGGCTACGAGCAGTACTTC. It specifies CASSLAGYEQYF.